This TCR beta chain was identified in a study of radiotherapy plus CTLA-4 blockade in lung cancer. Study background: Objective responses were seen in around 18% of patients, disease control in roughly 30%. Notes on the study in general: Some TCR clones had been derived from tumors. These clones expanded in peripheral blood after radiotherapy plus ipilimumab. Early blood T cell clone changes and increased post-radiation serum interferon-beta were reportedly the strongest response predictors.

Here immunoSEQ multiplex PCR was the method, and the copy in TCRdb shows in-frame clones only, minus some. The data show approximately 60,000 clones, with 70% to 80% seen just once and 4% to 5.5% held by the top ten. The V gene's germline CDR1 is SGHVS and CDR2 FNYEAQ. V was pared by 2 bases and J by 4 bases, with 16 bases between. The CDR3 extends over 16 amino acids. Receiving focal radiation plus CTLA-4 blockade with ipilimumab were patients who had chemo-refractory metastatic non-small-cell lung cancer. The count of this clone is one. Its antigen is as yet unknown. Sample: peripheral blood, taken from a patient treated with radiotherapy plus ipilimumab. V is TRBV7-6 and J is TRBJ2-3; D remains unclear. The receptor was derived from a human donor with non-small cell lung cancer who had a complete response to radiotherapy plus ipilimumab. CDR3 loop: CASSLMTATVADTQYF. CDR3 DNA sequence: TGTGCCAGCAGCTTAATGACGGCGACGGTGGCAGATACGCAGTATTTT.